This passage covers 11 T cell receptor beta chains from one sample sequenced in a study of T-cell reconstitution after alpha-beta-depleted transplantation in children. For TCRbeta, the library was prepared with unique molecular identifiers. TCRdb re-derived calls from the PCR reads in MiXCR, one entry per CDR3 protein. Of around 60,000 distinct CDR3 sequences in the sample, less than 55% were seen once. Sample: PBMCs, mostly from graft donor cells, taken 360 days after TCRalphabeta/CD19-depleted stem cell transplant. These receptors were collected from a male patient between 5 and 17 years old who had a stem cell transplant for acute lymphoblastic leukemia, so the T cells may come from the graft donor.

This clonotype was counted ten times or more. CDR3 residues: CASSQDYGYNEQFF. The DNA of the CDR3 is TGCGCCAGCAGCCAAGATTACGGCTACAATGAGCAGTTCTTC. The chain joins TRBV4-1 to TRBJ2-1, with D unclear. V shed 0 bases and J shed 3 bases, with 6 bases lying between them. CDR3 length equals 14 residues. Germline V gives CDR1 MGHRA, CDR2 YSYEKL.

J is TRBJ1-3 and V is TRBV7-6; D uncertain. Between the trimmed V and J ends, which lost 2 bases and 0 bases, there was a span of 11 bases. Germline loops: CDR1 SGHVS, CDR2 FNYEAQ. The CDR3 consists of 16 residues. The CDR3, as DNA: TGTGCCAGCAGCTTAACGCCGGCTGGCTCTGGAAACACCATATATTTT. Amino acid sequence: CASSLTPAGSGNTIYF.

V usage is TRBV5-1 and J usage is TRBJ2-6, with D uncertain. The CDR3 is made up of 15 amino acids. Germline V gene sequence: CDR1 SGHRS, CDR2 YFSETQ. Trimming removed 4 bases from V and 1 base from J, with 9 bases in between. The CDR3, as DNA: TGCGCCAGCAGCGTCCCATTTTCTGGGGCCAACGTCCTGACTTTC. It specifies CASSVPFSGANVLTF. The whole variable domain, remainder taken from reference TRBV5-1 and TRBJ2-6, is KAGVTQTPRYLIKTRGQQVTLSCSPISGHRSVSWYQQTPGQGLQFLFEYFSETQRNKGNFPGRFSGRQFSNSRSEMNVSTLELGDSALYLCASSVPFSGANVLTFGAGSRLTVL.

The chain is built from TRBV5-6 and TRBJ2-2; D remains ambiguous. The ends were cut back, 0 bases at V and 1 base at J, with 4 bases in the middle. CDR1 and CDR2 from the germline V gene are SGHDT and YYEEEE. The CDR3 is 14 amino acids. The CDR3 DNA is TGTGCCAGCAGCTTGGGTGGGAACACCGGGGAGCTGTTTTTT. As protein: CASSLGGNTGELFF.

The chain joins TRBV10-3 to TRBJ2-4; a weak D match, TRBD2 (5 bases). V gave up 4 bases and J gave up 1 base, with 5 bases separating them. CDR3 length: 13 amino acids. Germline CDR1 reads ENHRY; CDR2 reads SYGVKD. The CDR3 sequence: CAISGEAKNIQYF. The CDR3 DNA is TGTGCCATCAGTGGGGAGGCCAAAAACATTCAGTACTTC.

CDR3 DNA sequence: TGTGCCAGCAGTTTAACGGGACTAGCGGAGCCCACCGGGGAGCTGTTTTTT. This translates into CASSLTGLAEPTGELFF. The rearrangement uses TRBV28 and TRBJ2-2, with TRBD2 identical over 11 bases. V dropped 2 bases and J dropped 4; count of bases not matched to a gene: 6. The CDR3 extends over 17 amino acids. From germline, CDR1 is MDHEN and CDR2 SYDVKM.

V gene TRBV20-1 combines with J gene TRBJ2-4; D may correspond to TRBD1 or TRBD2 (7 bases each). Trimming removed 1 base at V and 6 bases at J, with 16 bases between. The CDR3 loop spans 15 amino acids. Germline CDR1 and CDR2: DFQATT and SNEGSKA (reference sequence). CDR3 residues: CSARAGRGRGNIQYF. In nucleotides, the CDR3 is TGCAGTGCTAGAGCGGGGAGGGGGCGGGGAAACATTCAGTACTTC.

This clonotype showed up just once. The DNA for the CDR3 is TGTGCCAGCACGGGACGCGAACGGGAGACCCAGTACTTC. This translates into CASTGRERETQYF. This chain uses TRBV12-3 or TRBV12-4 with TRBJ2-5, with D possibly called TRBD1 or TRBD2 (5 bases each). This CDR3 is built from 13 residues. Trimming left V 7 bases short and J 5 bases short, with 14 bases between.

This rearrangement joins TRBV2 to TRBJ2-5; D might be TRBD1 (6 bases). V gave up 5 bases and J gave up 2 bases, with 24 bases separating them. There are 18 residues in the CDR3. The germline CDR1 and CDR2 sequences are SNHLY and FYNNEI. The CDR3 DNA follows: TGTGCCAGCAGTCGCCAGCGGACAGTGGGGGTCATACAAGAGACCCAGTACTTC. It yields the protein CASSRQRTVGVIQETQYF.

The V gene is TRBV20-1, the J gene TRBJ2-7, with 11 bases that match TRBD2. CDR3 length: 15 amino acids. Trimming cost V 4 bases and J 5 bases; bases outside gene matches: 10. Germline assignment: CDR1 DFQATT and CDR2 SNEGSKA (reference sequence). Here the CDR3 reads CSAILPGTSGDEQYF. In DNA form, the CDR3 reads TGCAGTGCTATCCTGCCTGGGACTAGCGGCGACGAGCAGTACTTC.

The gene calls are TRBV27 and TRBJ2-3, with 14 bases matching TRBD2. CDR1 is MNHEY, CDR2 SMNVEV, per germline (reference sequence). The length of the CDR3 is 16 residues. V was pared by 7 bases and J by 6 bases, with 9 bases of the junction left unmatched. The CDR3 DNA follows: TGTGCCAGCAACCGACTAGCGGGAGGGCCAGGGGATACGCAGTATTTT. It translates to CASNRLAGGPGDTQYF.